The rows below give T cell receptor beta chains drawn from one sample of a study of blood T cells in healthy people across ages. TCRdb processed the 5' RACE reads anew with MiXCR; each CDR3 protein has one entry. Of around 870,000 distinct CDR3 sequences in the sample, under 30% were seen once. The sample was blood. The receptors were gathered from a woman older than 75 in good health. Both conserved end residues are part of each CDR3. D genes are given only for firm matches. Clone size is given for some rows only: seen once, a few or many times, or a class if the clone is expanded.

abundance: -; d_gene: -; v_gene: TRBV11-3; j_gene: TRBJ2-1; CDR3nt: TGTGCCAGCAGCTTAGGAGGGAATGGGGATCCGGGTGAGCAGTTCTTC; CDR3aa: CASSLGGNGDPGEQFF
abundance: many; d_gene: TRBD2; v_gene: TRBV15; j_gene: TRBJ2-5; CDR3nt: TGTGCCACCAGCAGGGGTGGCGGGCTAGCGGGGGACAAGGAGACCCAGTACTTC; CDR3aa: CATSRGGGLAGDKETQYF
abundance: many; d_gene: -; v_gene: TRBV7-2; j_gene: TRBJ2-5; CDR3nt: TGTGCCAGCAGCTTAGTTGCAGGGCGGACCCAGTACTTC; CDR3aa: CASSLVAGRTQYF
abundance: -; d_gene: -; v_gene: TRBV20-1; j_gene: TRBJ2-1; CDR3nt: TGCAGTGCTAGAGATCGCCTAGCTCGAAGCTCCTACAATGAGCAGTTCTTC; CDR3aa: CSARDRLARSSYNEQFF
abundance: few; d_gene: -; v_gene: TRBV30; j_gene: TRBJ2-6; CDR3nt: TGTGCCTGGAGTGTAGCAGGGAGTCCGGCTGGGGCCAACGTCCTGACTTTC; CDR3aa: CAWSVAGSPAGANVLTF
abundance: few; d_gene: -; v_gene: TRBV21-1; j_gene: TRBJ2-2; CDR3nt: TGTGCCAGCCGGGGGGCCAGGGGCAACGACACCGGGGAGCTGTTTTTT; CDR3aa: CASRGARGNDTGELFF
abundance: many; d_gene: TRBD1; v_gene: TRBV6-2/TRBV6-3; j_gene: TRBJ2-1; CDR3nt: TGTGCCAGCAGACCCCCGGGACAGGGGCGCAATGAGCAGTTCTTC; CDR3aa: CASRPPGQGRNEQFF
abundance: many; d_gene: TRBD1; v_gene: TRBV12-3/TRBV12-4; j_gene: TRBJ2-6; CDR3nt: TGTGCCAGCAGTCCCTACCGGGACAGGGCTGGGGCCAACGTCCTGACTTTC; CDR3aa: CASSPYRDRAGANVLTF
abundance: few; d_gene: -; v_gene: TRBV20-1; j_gene: TRBJ1-1; CDR3nt: TGCAGTGCTAGAGTCTCCGACACTGAAGCTTTCTTT; CDR3aa: CSARVSDTEAFF
abundance: many; d_gene: TRBD2; v_gene: TRBV3-1; j_gene: TRBJ2-5; CDR3nt: TGTGCCAGCAGCCAAGCAACTAGCGGGGCCCAAGAGACCCAGTACTTC; CDR3aa: CASSQATSGAQETQYF
abundance: many; d_gene: TRBD1; v_gene: TRBV18; j_gene: TRBJ2-7; CDR3nt: TGTGCCAGCTCACGTGACAGGGTTTCCTACGAGCAGTACTTC; CDR3aa: CASSRDRVSYEQYF
abundance: -; d_gene: -; v_gene: TRBV2; j_gene: TRBJ1-5; CDR3nt: TGTGCCAGCACCCTAGGGCTTTTGCAGCCCCAGCATTTT; CDR3aa: CASTLGLLQPQHF
abundance: few; d_gene: TRBD1; v_gene: TRBV24-1; j_gene: TRBJ1-1; CDR3nt: TGTGCCACCAGGAGCCGCGGACAGGATGAAGCTTTCTTT; CDR3aa: CATRSRGQDEAFF
abundance: -; d_gene: TRBD1; v_gene: TRBV28; j_gene: TRBJ1-5; CDR3nt: TGTGCCAGCAGCCCTCAGGGGGCGCGCAATCAGCCCCAGCATTTT; CDR3aa: CASSPQGARNQPQHF
abundance: few; d_gene: -; v_gene: TRBV7-2; j_gene: TRBJ1-1; CDR3nt: TGTGCCAGCAGCTTCCTGGCTGGGCAGTTGAACACTGAAGCTTTCTTT; CDR3aa: CASSFLAGQLNTEAFF
abundance: few; d_gene: -; v_gene: TRBV12-3/TRBV12-4; j_gene: TRBJ1-1; CDR3nt: TGTGCCAGCACCTTAGGTGTGAGAGGGGAAGCTTTCTTT; CDR3aa: CASTLGVRGEAFF
abundance: few; d_gene: TRBD1; v_gene: TRBV5-8; j_gene: TRBJ2-1; CDR3nt: TGTGCCAGCAGCTCACAGGGGAGACTTTACAATGAGCAGTTCTTC; CDR3aa: CASSSQGRLYNEQFF
abundance: few; d_gene: -; v_gene: TRBV7-9; j_gene: TRBJ1-4; CDR3nt: TGTGCCAGCAGCTTAGTGGCAGGGGTTGAAAAACTGTTTTTT; CDR3aa: CASSLVAGVEKLFF
abundance: many; d_gene: -; v_gene: TRBV12-3/TRBV12-4; j_gene: TRBJ1-6; CDR3nt: TGTGCCAGCGGGATCAGAGGCAGGCTGAATTCACCCCTCCACTTT; CDR3aa: CASGIRGRLNSPLHF
abundance: few; d_gene: TRBD2; v_gene: TRBV3-1; j_gene: TRBJ2-7; CDR3nt: TGTGCCAGCAGCCGGGGACTACTAGCGGGGGTATACGAGCAGTACTTC; CDR3aa: CASSRGLLAGVYEQYF
abundance: -; d_gene: -; v_gene: TRBV11-2; j_gene: TRBJ2-6; CDR3nt: TGTGCCCGCAGCTTAAGTAGGTCTATCTCTGGGACCAACGTCCTGACTTTC; CDR3aa: CARSLSRSISGTNVLTF
abundance: many; d_gene: TRBD2; v_gene: TRBV20-1; j_gene: TRBJ2-4; CDR3nt: TGCAGTGCTAGGGCCCGGGGGGAGGAGCCCAAAAACATTCAGTACTTC; CDR3aa: CSARARGEEPKNIQYF
abundance: -; d_gene: TRBD1; v_gene: TRBV20-1; j_gene: TRBJ2-7; CDR3nt: TGCAGTGCTAGAGTTGGGACAGATACCTACGAGCAGTACTTC; CDR3aa: CSARVGTDTYEQYF
abundance: -; d_gene: TRBD1; v_gene: TRBV6-5; j_gene: TRBJ1-4; CDR3nt: TGTGCCAGCAGCCCCAGGGGGGCGCGGAATGGAAAACTGTTTTTT; CDR3aa: CASSPRGARNGKLFF
abundance: many; d_gene: TRBD1; v_gene: TRBV7-8; j_gene: TRBJ2-1; CDR3nt: TGTGCCAGCAGCTTGGCCGGGACAGGAGTCCTTAGGGAGCAGTTCTTC; CDR3aa: CASSLAGTGVLREQFF
abundance: many; d_gene: TRBD2; v_gene: TRBV18; j_gene: TRBJ2-1; CDR3nt: TGTGCCAGCTCACCCTCCACAAGCGGGGCCAACAATGAGCAGTTCTTC; CDR3aa: CASSPSTSGANNEQFF
abundance: -; d_gene: TRBD2; v_gene: TRBV7-9; j_gene: TRBJ2-3; CDR3nt: TGTGCCAGCAGCTTAATGGGACTAGGGGTAGATACGCAGTATTTT; CDR3aa: CASSLMGLGVDTQYF